These T cell receptor beta chains were read from a single sample in a study of T cell responses to AZD1222 COVID-19 vaccine. Assay used: immunoSEQ multiplex PCR; TCRdb lists only in-frame clones, some missing. The sample lists 180,000 or so clones, more than 75% occurring once. The source was peripheral blood, collected 28 days after the second AZD1222 dose. The receptors come from an adult who received the AZD1222 COVID-19 vaccine. Each CDR3 is given with its conserved first and last residue. Each record gives: V gene, J gene, CDR3 protein.

V gene: TRBV29-1
J gene: TRBJ2-5
CDR3 protein: CSVVIGTGMETQYF

V gene: TRBV9
J gene: TRBJ1-5
CDR3 protein: CASSVDDYSNQPQHF

V gene: TRBV27
J gene: TRBJ1-4
CDR3 protein: CASRSYTGGAGEKLFF

V gene: TRBV6-5
J gene: TRBJ2-3
CDR3 protein: CASSPGGRSTDTQYF

V gene: TRBV7-2
J gene: TRBJ2-7
CDR3 protein: CASSTRDRVYEQYF

V gene: TRBV12-3/TRBV12-4
J gene: TRBJ2-3
CDR3 protein: CASSGAGRTQYF

V gene: TRBV5-1
J gene: TRBJ2-7
CDR3 protein: CASSQTGQPNHEQYF

V gene: TRBV9
J gene: TRBJ2-3
CDR3 protein: CASSVGVAGVTDTQYF

V gene: TRBV14
J gene: TRBJ2-7
CDR3 protein: CASSQGNTYEQYF

V gene: TRBV5-5
J gene: TRBJ2-4
CDR3 protein: CASSWGTGADKNIQYF

V gene: TRBV9
J gene: TRBJ2-2
CDR3 protein: CASSADSWVTGELFF

V gene: TRBV4-3
J gene: TRBJ1-3
CDR3 protein: CASSQHIPGQGAHGNTIYF

V gene: TRBV19
J gene: TRBJ2-5
CDR3 protein: CASSTGLAGVLQETQYF

V gene: TRBV7-3
J gene: TRBJ2-2
CDR3 protein: CASSLLSGNTGELFF

V gene: TRBV3-1/TRBV3-2
J gene: TRBJ2-6
CDR3 protein: CASSPGANVLTF

V gene: TRBV28
J gene: TRBJ1-5
CDR3 protein: CASSDRGPSNQPQHF

V gene: TRBV28
J gene: TRBJ1-2
CDR3 protein: CASIQAGAAPYGYTF

V gene: TRBV2
J gene: TRBJ2-7
CDR3 protein: CASNSGLANEQYF

V gene: TRBV7-3
J gene: TRBJ2-7
CDR3 protein: CASSSGPQYEQYF

V gene: TRBV19
J gene: TRBJ2-1
CDR3 protein: CATHSLAGGPNEQFF

V gene: TRBV19
J gene: TRBJ1-2
CDR3 protein: CASSIGTGAYGYTF

V gene: TRBV23-1
J gene: TRBJ1-2
CDR3 protein: CASTENQSYGYTF

V gene: TRBV15
J gene: TRBJ1-3
CDR3 protein: CATSRDKGTGSSGNTIYF

V gene: TRBV5-1
J gene: TRBJ2-2
CDR3 protein: CASAPNRGLIGGELFF

V gene: TRBV7-2
J gene: TRBJ1-1
CDR3 protein: CASRSFGGNTEAFF

V gene: TRBV7-9
J gene: TRBJ2-5
CDR3 protein: CASSQAAGEETQYF

V gene: TRBV19
J gene: TRBJ1-5
CDR3 protein: CASSTRDRGNSNQPQHF

V gene: TRBV6-5
J gene: TRBJ2-7
CDR3 protein: CASRTAGTYEQYF

V gene: TRBV5-1
J gene: TRBJ1-1
CDR3 protein: CASSLVGGGTEAFF

V gene: TRBV4-3
J gene: TRBJ1-6
CDR3 protein: CASSQEPPPESSPLHF

V gene: TRBV30
J gene: TRBJ2-2
CDR3 protein: CAWSPTRTGELFF

V gene: TRBV2
J gene: TRBJ2-2
CDR3 protein: CASTREGSGELFF

V gene: TRBV6-1
J gene: TRBJ1-1
CDR3 protein: CASSEIAGGGYTEAFF

V gene: TRBV7-6
J gene: TRBJ2-3
CDR3 protein: CASSGTKGSTDTQYF

V gene: TRBV18
J gene: TRBJ2-4
CDR3 protein: CASSPSTGGSFDIQYF

V gene: TRBV3-1/TRBV3-2
J gene: TRBJ2-2
CDR3 protein: CASSQSITGELFF

V gene: TRBV7-9
J gene: TRBJ2-1
CDR3 protein: CASREGIYNEQFF

V gene: TRBV7-9
J gene: TRBJ2-7
CDR3 protein: CASYGTGGSYEQYF

V gene: TRBV29-1
J gene: TRBJ1-5
CDR3 protein: CSALVQGNQPQHF

V gene: TRBV20-1
J gene: TRBJ1-4
CDR3 protein: CSASAATNEKLFF